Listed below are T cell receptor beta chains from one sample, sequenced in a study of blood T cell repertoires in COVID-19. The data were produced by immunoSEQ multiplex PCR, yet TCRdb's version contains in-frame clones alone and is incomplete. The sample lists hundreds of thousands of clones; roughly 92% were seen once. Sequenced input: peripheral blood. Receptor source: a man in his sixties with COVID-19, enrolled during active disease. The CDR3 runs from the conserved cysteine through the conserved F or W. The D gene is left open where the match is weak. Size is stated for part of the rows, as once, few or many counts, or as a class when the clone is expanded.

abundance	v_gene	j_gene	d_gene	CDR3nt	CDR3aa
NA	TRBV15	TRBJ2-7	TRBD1	TGTGCCACCAGCAGGGAGACAGGGGGTTACGAGCAGTACTTC	CATSRETGGYEQYF
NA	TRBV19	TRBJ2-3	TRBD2	TGTGCCAGTAGTATTGGTCTAGCGGGCTTCACAGATACGCAGTATTTT	CASSIGLAGFTDTQYF
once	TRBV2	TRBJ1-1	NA	TGTGCCGTTGGGGACTACACTGAAGCTTTCTTT	CAVGDYTEAFF
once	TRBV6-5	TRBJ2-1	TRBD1	TGTACCGGAGGACAGGGACACTACAATGAGCAGTTCTTC	CTGGQGHYNEQFF
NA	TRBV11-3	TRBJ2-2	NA	TGTGCCAGCAGCCCGCGTGGCACCGGGGAGCTGTTTTTT	CASSPRGTGELFF
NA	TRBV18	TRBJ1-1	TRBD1	TGTGCCAGCTCACCAGAAGGACAGGGGAACACTGAAGCTTTCTTT	CASSPEGQGNTEAFF
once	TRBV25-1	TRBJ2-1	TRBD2	TGTGCCAGCAGTGAATATCTAGCGGGTGAGTGGGATGAGCAGTTCTTC	CASSEYLAGEWDEQFF
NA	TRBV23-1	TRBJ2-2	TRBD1	TGCGCCAGCAGCCACAGCCAGACAGGGACCAGCCCCGGGGAGCTGTTTTTT	CASSHSQTGTSPGELFF
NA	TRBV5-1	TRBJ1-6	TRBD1	TGCGCCAGCGGCGAACAGGGGACCAATTCACCCCTCCACTTT	CASGEQGTNSPLHF
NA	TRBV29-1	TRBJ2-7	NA	TGCAGCGTTGAGGGGAGGATGTCCTACGAGCAGTACTTC	CSVEGRMSYEQYF
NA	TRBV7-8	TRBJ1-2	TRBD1	TGTGCCAGCAGCTTGGCCGACAGGGGATCGGGCTACACCTTC	CASSLADRGSGYTF
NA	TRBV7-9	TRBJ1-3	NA	TGTGCCAGCAGCCTTCAAATCGGGGTAAACACCATATATTTT	CASSLQIGVNTIYF
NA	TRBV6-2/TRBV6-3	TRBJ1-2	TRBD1	TGTGCCAGCAGTTACTCGAATAACAGGGGATTTACTAACTATGGCTACACCTTC	CASSYSNNRGFTNYGYTF
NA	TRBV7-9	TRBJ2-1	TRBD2	TGTGCCAGCAGCCCTCGGGGGGGCACGCGCGTAAATGAGCAGTTCTTC	CASSPRGGTRVNEQFF
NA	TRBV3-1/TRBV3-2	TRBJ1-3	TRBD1	TGTGCCAGCAGCTTTCAGGGGGGTGCTGGAAACACCATATATTTT	CASSFQGGAGNTIYF
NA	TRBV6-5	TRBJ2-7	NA	TGTGCCAGCAGCCCAGGGGCAGGGGAGCAGTACTTC	CASSPGAGEQYF
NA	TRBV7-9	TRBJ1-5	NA	TGTGCCAGCAGCTACAGGGTAGATCAGCCCCAGCATTTT	CASSYRVDQPQHF
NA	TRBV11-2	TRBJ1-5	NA	TGTGCCAGCAGCCAGGGCGGTGGTTGGCCCCAGCATTTT	CASSQGGGWPQHF
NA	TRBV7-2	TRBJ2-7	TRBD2	TGTGCCAGCAGCCGCCGGGGTAGCGGGAGGGAAGGATACGAGCAGTACTTC	CASSRRGSGREGYEQYF
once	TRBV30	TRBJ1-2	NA	TGTGCCTGGCGCGGGTTTGCCTATGGCTACACCTTC	CAWRGFAYGYTF
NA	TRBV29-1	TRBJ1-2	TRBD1	TGCAGCGCCGTAGGTACAGGGGGCGATAACTATGGCTACACCTTC	CSAVGTGGDNYGYTF
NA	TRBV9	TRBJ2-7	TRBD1	TGTGCCAGCAGCGTAGGTGGCAGGGGGTCCCCCTACGAGCAGTACTTC	CASSVGGRGSPYEQYF
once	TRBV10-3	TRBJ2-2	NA	TGTGCCATCACGGGTCAGAACACCGGGGAGCTGTTTTTT	CAITGQNTGELFF
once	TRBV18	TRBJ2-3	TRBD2	TGTGCCAGCTCCCAACAATCGAGCGGGGAGCCTCCCAATTTT	CASSQQSSGEPPNF
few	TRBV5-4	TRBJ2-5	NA	TGTGCCAGCAGCTCCGGGGGTGTTCGGTTAACAGAGACCCAGTACTTC	CASSSGGVRLTETQYF
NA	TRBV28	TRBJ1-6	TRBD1	TGTGCCAGCAGTCAATTCGGACAGGGGGGAAGCTCCTATAATTCACCCCTCCACTTT	CASSQFGQGGSSYNSPLHF
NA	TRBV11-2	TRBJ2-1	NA	TGTGCCAGCAACATAGGTGGAGGGCAGGGGGACCAAAATGAGCAGTTCTTC	CASNIGGGQGDQNEQFF
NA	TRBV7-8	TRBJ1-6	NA	TGTGCCAGCAGTTTGAACTCGGGTGGAAATTCACCCCTCCACTTT	CASSLNSGGNSPLHF